This entry features one TCR beta chain sequence. Its antigen is unknown. The record originates from a study of beta chain features in type 1 diabetes. About the study: The samples had roughly 100,000,000 sorted cells examined in all.

The study, taken as a whole, reports: Highly expressing activated T cells could be over-counted with a cDNA template.

By way of CD45RO/CCR7/CD25/CD127/CD95/CD27, the CD4+ regulatory, stem cell-like memory, central memory and naive cells were sorted. Sorted cells reached over 95% purity in every population. The sequenced template was cDNA made from the entire isolated RNA. TCRdb's copy holds only in-frame clones and misses some; the assay was immunoSEQ multiplex PCR. This sample carries about 270,000 clones, less than 15% of them seen once, and the ten largest clones take around 0.03%. Germline V gene lookup returns CDR1 SGHRS and CDR2 YFSETQ. V was shortened by 4 bases and J by 1 base, with 18 bases between the two germline ends. The CDR3 spans 16 residues.

The rearrangement joins TRBV5-1 to TRBJ2-7, with TRBD2 as a possible D gene (5 bases). This receptor was identified in a woman between 35 and 50 years old in good health. The sequenced sample consisted of naive CD4+ T cells from blood. CDR3 residues: CASSAVAGLLSYEQYF. The CDR3 bases are TGCGCCAGCAGCGCGGTTGCGGGCCTCTTATCCTACGAGCAGTACTTC. The full variable domain, with the rest looked up from reference TRBV5-1 and TRBJ2-7, is KAGVTQTPRYLIKTRGQQVTLSCSPISGHRSVSWYQQTPGQGLQFLFEYFSETQRNKGNFPGRFSGRQFSNSRSEMNVSTLELGDSALYLCASSAVAGLLSYEQYFGPGTRLTVT.